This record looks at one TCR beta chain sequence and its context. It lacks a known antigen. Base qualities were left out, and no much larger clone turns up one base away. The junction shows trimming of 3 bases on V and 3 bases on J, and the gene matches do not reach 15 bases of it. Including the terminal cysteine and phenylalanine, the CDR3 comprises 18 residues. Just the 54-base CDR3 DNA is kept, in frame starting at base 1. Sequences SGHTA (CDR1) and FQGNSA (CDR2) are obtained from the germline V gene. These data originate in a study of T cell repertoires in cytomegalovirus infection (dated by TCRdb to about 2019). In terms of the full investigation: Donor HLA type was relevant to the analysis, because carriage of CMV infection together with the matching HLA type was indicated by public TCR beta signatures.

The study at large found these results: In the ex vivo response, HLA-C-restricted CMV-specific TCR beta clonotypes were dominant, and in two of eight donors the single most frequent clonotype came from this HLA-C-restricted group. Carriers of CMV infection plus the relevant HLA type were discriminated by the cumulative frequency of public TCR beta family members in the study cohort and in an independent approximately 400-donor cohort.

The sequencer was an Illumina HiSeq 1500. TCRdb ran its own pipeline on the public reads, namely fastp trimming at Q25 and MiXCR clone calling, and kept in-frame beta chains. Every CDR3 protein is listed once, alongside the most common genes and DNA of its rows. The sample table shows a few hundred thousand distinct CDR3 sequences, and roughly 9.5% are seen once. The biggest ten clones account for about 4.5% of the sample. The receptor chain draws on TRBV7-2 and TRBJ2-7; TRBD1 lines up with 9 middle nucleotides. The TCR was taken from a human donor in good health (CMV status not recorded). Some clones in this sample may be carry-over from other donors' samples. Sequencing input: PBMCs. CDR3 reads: CASSLGGPSWDRDYEQYF. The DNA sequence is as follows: TGTGCCAGCAGCTTGGGGGGCCCCTCTTGGGACAGGGACTACGAGCAGTACTTC.